Listed below are T cell receptor beta chains from one sample, sequenced in a study of T cells in Graves' hyperthyroidism and ophthalmopathy. TCRdb ran MiXCR on the multiplex PCR reads and lists one entry per CDR3 protein. The sample holds around 440,000 distinct CDR3 sequences; approximately 14% are singletons and the top ten take 7.5% to 9%. The material sequenced was blood. The source is a woman under 30 with Graves' hyperthyroidism. The CDR3 runs from the conserved cysteine through the conserved F or W. D genes are given only for firm matches. Clone size is shown for a subset of rows, as once, few, many or a class of expanded clone.

V	size	J	D	CDR3	DNA
TRBV20-1	many	TRBJ2-1	TRBD1	CSAHETGEFEQFF	TGCAGTGCCCACGAGACAGGGGAATTTGAGCAGTTCTTC
TRBV12-3/TRBV12-4	many	TRBJ2-7	TRBD2	CASSTSGRAGEQYF	TGTGCCAGCAGCACTAGCGGGAGGGCCGGTGAGCAGTACTTC
TRBV12-3/TRBV12-4	many	TRBJ1-1	TRBD1	CASGRDRLNTEAFF	TGTGCCAGCGGGAGGGACAGGTTGAACACTGAAGCTTTCTTT
TRBV18	many	TRBJ2-2	TRBD2	CASSPELADTGELFF	TGTGCCAGCTCACCAGAGCTAGCGGACACCGGGGAGCTGTTTTTT
TRBV7-3	many	TRBJ2-2	NA	CASSRDSHTGELFF	TGTGCCAGTAGCCGGGACTCACACACCGGGGAGCTGTTTTTT
TRBV3-1	many	TRBJ2-7	TRBD2	CASSQETSASGARPYEQYF	TGTGCCAGCAGCCAAGAAACTTCGGCTAGCGGGGCTCGCCCCTACGAGCAGTACTTC
TRBV10-3	many	TRBJ2-2	NA	CAISDSPIRGGELFF	TGTGCCATCAGTGATAGCCCAATTCGTGGCGGGGAGCTGTTTTTT
TRBV9	once	TRBJ1-1	TRBD1	CASSPRAGGPAFF	TGTGCCAGCAGCCCCCGGGCAGGGGGCCCAGCTTTCTTT
TRBV19	few	TRBJ1-5	NA	CASNPDNWGHQPQHF	TGTGCCAGTAACCCGGACAATTGGGGGCATCAGCCCCAGCATTTT
TRBV6-1	NA	TRBJ2-7	TRBD1	CASRNRQGNEQYF	TGTGCCAGCAGGAATCGACAGGGGAACGAGCAGTACTTC
TRBV12-3/TRBV12-4	many	TRBJ2-1	TRBD2	CASRQRERGDYNEQFF	TGTGCCAGCAGGCAGAGGGAACGGGGGGACTACAATGAGCAGTTCTTC
TRBV14	NA	TRBJ1-2	NA	CASSQDLVSYTF	TGTGCCAGCAGCCAGGATTTGGTTAGCTACACCTTC
TRBV18	many	TRBJ1-4	NA	CASSPGGQGREKLFF	TGTGCCAGCTCACCCGGTGGACAAGGGCGCGAAAAACTGTTTTTT
TRBV5-1	few	TRBJ2-5	TRBD1	CASSLAGTGDQETQYF	TGCGCCAGCAGCTTGGCCGGGACAGGCGACCAAGAGACCCAGTACTTC
TRBV19	few	TRBJ2-1	TRBD2	CASSISRWGLTSGTSGRRNEQFF	TGTGCCAGTAGTATATCGAGGTGGGGGCTCACTTCCGGGACTAGCGGGAGGCGGAATGAGCAGTTCTTC
TRBV11-2	many	TRBJ2-2	TRBD2	CASSLGTSGRTGELFF	TGTGCCAGCAGCTTAGGGACTAGCGGGAGAACCGGGGAGCTGTTTTTT
TRBV5-1	NA	TRBJ1-2	TRBD1	CASSGQGRVYGYTF	TGCGCCAGCAGCGGACAGGGGCGGGTCTATGGCTACACCTTC
TRBV4-2	NA	TRBJ1-3	NA	CASSPWDDSGNTIYF	TGTGCCAGCAGCCCGTGGGACGACTCTGGAAACACCATATATTTT
TRBV30	NA	TRBJ2-1	NA	CAWSAPGTPVF	TGTGCCTGGAGTGCTCCCGGGACCCCAGTTTTC
TRBV6-1	many	TRBJ2-7	NA	CASVTGARYEQYF	TGTGCCAGCGTCACGGGGGCGAGGTACGAGCAGTACTTC
TRBV5-8	many	TRBJ2-5	TRBD1	CASSLRQGGQETQYF	TGTGCCAGCAGCTTGAGACAGGGGGGCCAAGAGACCCAGTACTTC
TRBV4-1	NA	TRBJ2-3	NA	CASSQDRVSGTDTQYF	TGCGCCAGCAGCCAAGACCGGGTCTCGGGTACAGATACGCAGTATTTT
TRBV7-9	NA	TRBJ2-1	TRBD2	CASSPRLAGIYYNEQFF	TGTGCCAGCAGCCCCCGGTTAGCGGGGATTTATTACAATGAGCAGTTCTTC
TRBV28	NA	TRBJ2-5	TRBD2	CASSPPPWTSGSGETQYF	TGTGCCAGCAGTCCCCCACCCTGGACTAGCGGGAGTGGAGAGACCCAGTACTTC
TRBV7-3	many	TRBJ2-1	TRBD2	CASSLTGLAGPWSSSYNEQFF	TGTGCCAGCAGCTTAACAGGCCTAGCGGGGCCTTGGTCTAGCTCCTACAATGAGCAGTTCTTC
TRBV5-1	NA	TRBJ2-5	NA	CASSLGGDPQETQYF	TGCGCCAGCAGCTTAGGGGGGGACCCACAAGAGACCCAGTACTTC
TRBV20-1	few	TRBJ1-2	NA	CSAPQGGATDYGYTF	TGCAGTGCTCCCCAAGGGGGGGCGACCGACTATGGCTACACCTTC
TRBV29-1	NA	TRBJ1-1	TRBD1	CSVRQGAYAEAFF	TGCAGCGTTCGACAGGGGGCTTATGCTGAAGCTTTCTTT
TRBV2	many	TRBJ2-4	TRBD1	CASSLRTGKNIQYF	TGTGCCAGCAGTCTTCGGACAGGCAAAAACATTCAGTACTTC
TRBV27	many	TRBJ2-1	NA	CASSLQAGKYNEQFF	TGTGCCAGCAGTTTACAGGCGGGAAAGTACAATGAGCAGTTCTTC
TRBV19	NA	TRBJ1-3	NA	CASSIVGSSGNTIYF	TGTGCCAGTAGTATAGTGGGAAGCTCTGGAAACACCATATATTTT
TRBV7-9	NA	TRBJ1-4	TRBD1	CASTGQGNEKLFF	TGTGCCAGCACCGGACAGGGCAATGAAAAACTGTTTTTT
TRBV12-3/TRBV12-4	once	TRBJ2-1	TRBD2	CASSFLAGGYTYNEQFF	TGTGCCAGCAGTTTCTTGGCGGGGGGGTATACGTACAATGAGCAGTTCTTC
TRBV11-2	many	TRBJ2-1	NA	CASSLGPYHNEQFF	TGTGCCAGCAGCTTAGGACCCTACCACAATGAGCAGTTCTTC
TRBV14	many	TRBJ2-3	NA	CASSQERGDTQYF	TGTGCCAGCAGCCAAGAAAGAGGGGATACGCAGTATTTT
TRBV6-1	NA	TRBJ1-1	NA	CASGALQGTNTEAFF	TGTGCCAGCGGTGCCCTACAGGGTACTAACACTGAAGCTTTCTTT
TRBV2	many	TRBJ1-3	NA	CASTLPRDFSSGNTIYF	TGTGCCAGCACCCTCCCCCGAGACTTTTCCTCTGGAAACACCATATATTTT
TRBV10-3	many	TRBJ2-7	NA	CAISEPGGSSYEQYF	TGTGCCATCAGTGAGCCTGGGGGCAGCTCCTACGAGCAGTACTTC
TRBV28	NA	TRBJ2-7	TRBD1	CASSGPGQGVISYEQYF	TGTGCCAGCAGTGGACCGGGACAGGGAGTAATCTCCTACGAGCAGTACTTC
TRBV5-1	many	TRBJ2-1	NA	CASSLRVQGHEQFF	TGCGCCAGCAGCTTGAGGGTGCAGGGTCATGAGCAGTTCTTC
TRBV3-1	many	TRBJ2-5	TRBD2	CASSLTGGTSGQETQYF	TGTGCCAGCAGCCTTACCGGGGGGACTAGCGGACAAGAGACCCAGTACTTC